Listed below are T cell receptor beta chains from one sample, sequenced in a study of T cells in Graves' hyperthyroidism and ophthalmopathy. MiXCR was run by TCRdb on the multiplex PCR reads, yielding one entry per CDR3 protein. The repertoire has around 350,000 distinct CDR3 sequences, approximately 14% of them found once; the top ten carry 25% to 35%. Sequenced sample: blood. Every receptor here comes from a woman aged 18 to 35 with Graves' hyperthyroidism that later progressed to Graves' ophthalmopathy. Each CDR3 is given with its conserved first and last residue. The D gene is left open where the match is weak. Rows may omit the clone size; those that give it use once, few, many or a size class.

size,J,D,V,CDR3,DNA
-,TRBJ1-2,-,TRBV14,CASSPYRRQENYGYTF,TGTGCCAGCAGCCCCTACCGTAGACAGGAGAACTATGGCTACACCTTC
-,TRBJ1-5,TRBD1,TRBV12-3/TRBV12-4,CASSLHGQGDQPQHF,TGTGCCAGCAGCCTCCATGGACAGGGCGATCAGCCCCAGCATTTT
-,TRBJ2-6,TRBD2,TRBV19,CASSSGRASGANVLTF,TGTGCCAGTAGTAGCGGGAGGGCCTCTGGGGCCAACGTCCTGACTTTC
many,TRBJ1-6,-,TRBV12-3/TRBV12-4,CASSLSGGQYNSPLHF,TGTGCCAGCAGTTTATCCGGGGGGCAGTATAATTCACCCCTCCACTTT
-,TRBJ1-1,-,TRBV6-6,CASSYSISEAFF,TGTGCCAGCAGTTACTCGATTAGTGAAGCTTTCTTT
few,TRBJ2-1,-,TRBV5-4,CASSLAGLAYNEQFF,TGTGCCAGCAGCTTGGCGGGTCTCGCCTACAATGAGCAGTTCTTC
few,TRBJ1-3,-,TRBV27,CASSLRFSSHTGNTIYF,TGTGCCAGCAGTTTACGGTTCTCCTCACACACTGGAAACACCATATATTTT
once,TRBJ1-1,-,TRBV6-1,CASSRPGGAGEAFF,TGTGCCAGCAGTCGACCCGGGGGGGCAGGGGAAGCTTTCTTT
few,TRBJ2-7,-,TRBV14,CASSQDPQGSFYEQYF,TGTGCCAGCAGCCAAGATCCCCAGGGGTCCTTCTACGAGCAGTACTTC
many,TRBJ2-1,TRBD1,TRBV11-2,CASSLGDRDNEQFF,TGTGCCAGCAGCTTAGGTGACAGGGATAATGAGCAGTTCTTC
many,TRBJ2-1,TRBD1,TRBV20-1,CSARVEGQGASEQFF,TGCAGTGCTAGAGTAGAGGGACAGGGGGCAAGTGAGCAGTTCTTC
-,TRBJ2-5,TRBD2,TRBV5-1,CASSPGLAGTFEETQYF,TGCGCCAGCAGCCCCGGACTAGCGGGAACGTTTGAAGAGACCCAGTACTTC
many,TRBJ2-3,TRBD2,TRBV12-3/TRBV12-4,CASSSRTSIYTTDTQYF,TGTGCCAGCAGTTCCCGGACTAGCATCTACACCACAGATACGCAGTATTTT
-,TRBJ2-3,TRBD2,TRBV20-1,CSARIAGVTDTQYF,TGCAGTGCCAGAATAGCGGGAGTCACAGATACGCAGTATTTT
few,TRBJ2-1,-,TRBV7-6,CASSPLSGVSYNEQFF,TGTGCCAGCAGCCCCCTGTCGGGGGTTTCCTACAATGAGCAGTTCTTC
-,TRBJ2-7,TRBD1,TRBV18,CASSPLGYNKDRGPGEQYF,TGTGCCAGCTCACCACTCGGCTACAACAAGGACAGGGGGCCGGGGGAGCAGTACTTC
many,TRBJ1-1,-,TRBV5-1,CASRKQTDSLNTEAFF,TGCGCCAGCAGGAAGCAGACCGACAGTTTGAACACTGAAGCTTTCTTT
many,TRBJ2-3,-,TRBV27,CASRTGRSTDTQYF,TGTGCCAGCAGAACTGGTCGGTCGACAGATACGCAGTATTTT
many,TRBJ2-2,TRBD1,TRBV6-2/TRBV6-3,CASRPKDRGDTGELFF,TGTGCCAGCAGACCTAAGGACAGGGGAGATACCGGGGAGCTGTTTTTT
few,TRBJ2-7,TRBD1,TRBV4-3,CASSQGATGGYEQYF,TGCGCCAGCAGCCAAGGGGCGACAGGGGGCTACGAGCAGTACTTC
once,TRBJ2-5,-,TRBV12-3/TRBV12-4,CASSSTSGVQETQYF,TGTGCCAGCAGCTCCACCTCGGGAGTCCAAGAGACCCAGTACTTC
many,TRBJ2-1,-,TRBV20-1,CSVYATYRGREQFF,TGCAGTGTTTACGCGACATATAGGGGAAGAGAGCAGTTCTTC
few,TRBJ2-7,-,TRBV2,CASTEDRVRSYEQYF,TGTGCCAGCACCGAAGATAGGGTAAGGTCCTACGAGCAGTACTTC
many,TRBJ1-2,-,TRBV20-1,CSARVMDYGYTF,TGCAGTGCTAGAGTGATGGATTATGGCTACACCTTC
-,TRBJ2-5,-,TRBV4-1,CASSVGLYQETQYF,TGCGCCAGCAGCGTCGGATTGTACCAAGAGACCCAGTACTTC
many,TRBJ2-1,-,TRBV30,CAWSTGLHLEQFF,TGTGCCTGGAGTACTGGACTACACCTGGAGCAGTTCTTC
-,TRBJ1-5,-,TRBV20-1,CSARVHGVGQPQHF,TGCAGTGCTAGAGTACACGGGGTTGGTCAGCCCCAGCATTTT
-,TRBJ2-7,-,TRBV7-9,CASSEGGSHEQYF,TGTGCCAGCAGCGAGGGGGGTTCCCACGAGCAGTACTTC
many,TRBJ2-5,-,TRBV12-3/TRBV12-4,CASSLSPFKAETQYF,TGTGCCAGCAGTTTAAGCCCCTTTAAAGCGGAGACCCAGTACTTC
-,TRBJ2-2,-,TRBV9,CASSVRPGELFF,TGTGCCAGCAGCGTACGCCCCGGGGAGCTGTTTTTT
many,TRBJ1-1,-,TRBV6-1,CASRGGFGGTEAFF,TGTGCCAGCCGAGGGGGGTTCGGTGGAACTGAAGCTTTCTTT
-,TRBJ2-5,-,TRBV2,CASSLPDGGVYF,TGTGCCAGCAGTCTCCCCGACGGGGGCGTGTACTTC
few,TRBJ1-2,TRBD1,TRBV20-1,CRARTGEIYGYTF,TGCAGAGCCCGGACAGGGGAGATCTATGGCTACACCTTC
few,TRBJ2-5,-,TRBV20-1,CSAIFQETQYF,TGCAGTGCTATCTTCCAAGAGACCCAGTACTTC
many,TRBJ2-2,TRBD2,TRBV7-8,CASSPHRTSGITGELFF,TGTGCCAGCAGCCCTCACCGGACTAGCGGCATCACCGGGGAGCTGTTTTTT
many,TRBJ2-4,-,TRBV20-1,CSASLGTLAKNIQYF,TGCAGTGCTAGCTTGGGGACTTTAGCCAAAAACATTCAGTACTTC
many,TRBJ2-3,-,TRBV6-6,CASSYKRLLGTDTQYF,TGTGCCAGCAGTTACAAGAGGCTTCTCGGGACAGATACGCAGTATTTT
many,TRBJ1-2,TRBD1,TRBV28,CASSLADREGGGYTF,TGTGCCAGCAGTTTGGCGGACAGGGAGGGAGGGGGCTACACCTTC
many,TRBJ2-5,TRBD2,TRBV7-9,CASSLGTSHQETQYF,TGTGCCAGCAGCTTAGGGACTAGCCATCAAGAGACCCAGTACTTC
-,TRBJ2-7,-,TRBV28,CASSRVLGNYEQYF,TGTGCCAGCAGCCGAGTGTTGGGGAACTACGAGCAGTACTTC
-,TRBJ1-1,-,TRBV6-1,CASGEMNTEAFF,TGTGCCAGCGGGGAGATGAACACTGAAGCTTTCTTT
-,TRBJ1-4,TRBD1,TRBV7-9,CASRLKRPPGQGAEKLFF,TGTGCCAGCAGGCTTAAGCGACCACCGGGACAGGGGGCGGAAAAACTGTTTTTT
many,TRBJ2-2,-,TRBV5-1,CASREMGPNTGELFF,TGCGCCAGCAGAGAAATGGGACCGAACACCGGGGAGCTGTTTTTT
-,TRBJ2-3,TRBD2,TRBV14,CASSPRLAGPTDTQYF,TGTGCCAGCAGCCCCAGACTAGCGGGACCCACAGATACGCAGTATTTT
many,TRBJ2-2,TRBD2,TRBV9,CASSPGGAYGELFF,TGTGCCAGCAGCCCGGGGGGGGCGTACGGGGAGCTGTTTTTT
few,TRBJ2-6,-,TRBV20-1,CSAPHFSLYSGANVLTF,TGCAGTGCTCCTCACTTCTCTCTCTACTCTGGGGCCAACGTCCTGACTTTC
many,TRBJ2-1,TRBD2,TRBV6-1,CASSSSRGLAVYNEQFF,TGTGCCAGCAGCTCTTCGCGGGGACTAGCGGTATACAATGAGCAGTTCTTC
-,TRBJ2-5,-,TRBV5-1,CASSPTLLGQGHQETQYF,TGCGCCAGCAGCCCAACCCTACTGGGACAAGGTCACCAAGAGACCCAGTACTTC
few,TRBJ2-1,TRBD2,TRBV27,CASSSRLAGVSEQFF,TGTGCCAGCAGTTCCAGACTAGCGGGAGTTAGTGAGCAGTTCTTC
many,TRBJ2-7,-,TRBV3-1,CASSQSRTSYEQYF,TGTGCCAGCAGCCAAAGCAGGACCTCCTACGAGCAGTACTTC
-,TRBJ2-2,-,TRBV5-1,CASSLEFGAGELFF,TGCGCCAGCAGCTTGGAGTTTGGTGCCGGGGAGCTGTTTTTT
few,TRBJ2-7,-,TRBV5-5,CASSSPGHHYEQYF,TGTGCCAGCAGCAGTCCGGGACACCACTACGAGCAGTACTTC
many,TRBJ2-7,-,TRBV27,CASSPDPGEEQYF,TGTGCCAGCAGTCCCGACCCCGGGGAGGAGCAGTACTTC
-,TRBJ2-6,TRBD2,TRBV4-3,CASSRTGGAGANVLTF,TGCGCCAGCAGCCGCACCGGGGGGGCTGGGGCCAACGTCCTGACTTTC